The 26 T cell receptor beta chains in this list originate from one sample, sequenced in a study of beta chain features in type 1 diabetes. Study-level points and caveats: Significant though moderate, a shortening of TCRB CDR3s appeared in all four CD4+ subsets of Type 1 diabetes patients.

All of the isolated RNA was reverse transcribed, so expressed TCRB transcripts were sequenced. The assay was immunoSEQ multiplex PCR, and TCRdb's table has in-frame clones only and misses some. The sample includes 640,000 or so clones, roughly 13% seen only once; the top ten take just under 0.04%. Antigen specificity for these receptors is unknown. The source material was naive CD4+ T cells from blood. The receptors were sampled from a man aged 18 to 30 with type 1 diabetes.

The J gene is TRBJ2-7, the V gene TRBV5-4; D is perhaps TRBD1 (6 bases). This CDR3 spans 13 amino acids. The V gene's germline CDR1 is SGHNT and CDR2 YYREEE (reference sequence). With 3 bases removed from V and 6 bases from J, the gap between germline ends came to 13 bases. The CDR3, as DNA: TGTGCCAGCAGCTATTACTCAGGGGTCGAGCAGTACTTC. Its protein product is CASSYYSGVEQYF.

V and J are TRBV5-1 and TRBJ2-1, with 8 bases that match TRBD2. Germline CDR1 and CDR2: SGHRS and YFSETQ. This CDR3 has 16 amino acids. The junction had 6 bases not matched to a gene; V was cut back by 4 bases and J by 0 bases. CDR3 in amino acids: CASSLNSGNSYNEQFF. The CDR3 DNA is TGCGCCAGCAGCCTAAATAGCGGGAACTCCTACAATGAGCAGTTCTTC.

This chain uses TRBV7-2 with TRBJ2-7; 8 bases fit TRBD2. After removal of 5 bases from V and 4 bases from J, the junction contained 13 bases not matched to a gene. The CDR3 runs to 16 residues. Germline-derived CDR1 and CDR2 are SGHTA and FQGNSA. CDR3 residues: CASSLTSGGPLYEQYF. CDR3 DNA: TGTGCCAGCAGCCTAACCAGCGGGGGCCCCCTTTACGAGCAGTACTTC. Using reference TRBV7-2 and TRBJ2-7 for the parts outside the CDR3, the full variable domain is GAGVSQSPSNKVTEKGKDVELRCDPISGHTALYWYRQSLGQGLEFLIYFQGNSAPDKSGLPSDRFSAERTGGSVSTLTIQRTQQEDSAVYLCASSLTSGGPLYEQYFGPGTRLTVT.

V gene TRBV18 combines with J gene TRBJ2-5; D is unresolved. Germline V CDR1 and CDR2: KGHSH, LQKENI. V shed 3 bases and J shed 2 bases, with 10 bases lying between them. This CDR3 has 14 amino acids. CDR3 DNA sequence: TGTGCCAGCTCACCGGACCTAGGACAAGAGACCCAGTACTTC. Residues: CASSPDLGQETQYF.

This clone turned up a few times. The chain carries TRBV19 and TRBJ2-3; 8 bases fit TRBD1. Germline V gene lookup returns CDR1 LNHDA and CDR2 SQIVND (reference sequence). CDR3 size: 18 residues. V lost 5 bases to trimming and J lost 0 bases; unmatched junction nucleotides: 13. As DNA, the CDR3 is TGTGCCAGTAGTGCGCCCTCTCGACAGGGGCCTAGCACAGATACGCAGTATTTT. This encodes CASSAPSRQGPSTDTQYF. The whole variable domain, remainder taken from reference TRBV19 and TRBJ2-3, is DGGITQSPKYLFRKEGQNVTLSCEQNLNHDAMYWYRQDPGQGLRLIYYSQIVNDFQKGDIAEGYSVSREKKESFPLTVTSAQKNPTAFYLCASSAPSRQGPSTDTQYFGPGTRLTVL.

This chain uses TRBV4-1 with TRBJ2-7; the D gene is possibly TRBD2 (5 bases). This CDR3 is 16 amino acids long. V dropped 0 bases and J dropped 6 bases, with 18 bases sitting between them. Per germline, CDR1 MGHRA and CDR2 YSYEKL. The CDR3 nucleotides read TGCGCCAGCAGCCAAGAGGGCCGAGGGCTTGGGAGCGAGCAGTACTTC. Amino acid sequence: CASSQEGRGLGSEQYF.

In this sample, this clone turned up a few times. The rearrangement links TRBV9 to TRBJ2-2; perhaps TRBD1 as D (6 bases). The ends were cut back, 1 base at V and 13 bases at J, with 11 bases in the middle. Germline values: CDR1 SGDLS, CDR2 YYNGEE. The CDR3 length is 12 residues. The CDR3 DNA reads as TGTGCCAGCAGCGTACGGCAGGGGATGCTGTTTTTT. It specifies CASSVRQGMLFF.

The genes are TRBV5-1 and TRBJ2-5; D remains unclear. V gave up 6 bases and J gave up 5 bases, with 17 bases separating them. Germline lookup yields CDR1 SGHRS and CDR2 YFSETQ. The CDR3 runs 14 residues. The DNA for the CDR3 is TGCGCCAGCAAGCAAAGGTTTGAGAGGGAGACCCAGTACTTC. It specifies CASKQRFERETQYF.

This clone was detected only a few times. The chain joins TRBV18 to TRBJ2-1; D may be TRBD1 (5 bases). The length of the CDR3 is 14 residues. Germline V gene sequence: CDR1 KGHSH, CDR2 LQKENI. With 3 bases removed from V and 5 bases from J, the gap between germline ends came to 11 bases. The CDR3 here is CASSPLTANNEQFF. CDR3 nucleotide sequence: TGTGCCAGCTCACCCTTGACAGCTAACAATGAGCAGTTCTTC.

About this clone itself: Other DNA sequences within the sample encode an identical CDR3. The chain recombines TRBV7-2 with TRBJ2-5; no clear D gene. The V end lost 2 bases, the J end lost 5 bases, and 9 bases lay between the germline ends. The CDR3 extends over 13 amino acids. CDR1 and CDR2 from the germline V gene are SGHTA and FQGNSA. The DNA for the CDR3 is TGTGCCAGCAGCTTAACCGGTGGGGAGACCCAGTACTTC. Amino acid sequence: CASSLTGGETQYF.

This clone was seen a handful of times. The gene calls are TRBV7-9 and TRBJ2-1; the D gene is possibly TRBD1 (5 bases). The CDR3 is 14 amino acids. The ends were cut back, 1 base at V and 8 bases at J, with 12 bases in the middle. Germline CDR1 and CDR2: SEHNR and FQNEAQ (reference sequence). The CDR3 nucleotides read TGTGCCAGCAGCTTAGACGCAGGGATAGATGAGCAGTTCTTC. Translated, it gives CASSLDAGIDEQFF.

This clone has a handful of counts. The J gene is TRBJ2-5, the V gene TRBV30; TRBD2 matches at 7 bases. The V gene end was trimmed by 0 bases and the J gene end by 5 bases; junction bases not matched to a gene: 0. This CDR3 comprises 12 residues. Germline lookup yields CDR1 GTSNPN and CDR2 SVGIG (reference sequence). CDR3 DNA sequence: TGTGCCTGGAGTGTTAGCGGGGAGACCCAGTACTTC. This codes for CAWSVSGETQYF.

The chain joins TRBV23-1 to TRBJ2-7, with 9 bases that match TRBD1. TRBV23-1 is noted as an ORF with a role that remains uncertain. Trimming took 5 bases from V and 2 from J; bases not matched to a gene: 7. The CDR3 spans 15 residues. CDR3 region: CASSAGQGNAYEQYF. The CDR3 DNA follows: TGCGCCAGCAGTGCTGGACAGGGGAACGCCTACGAGCAGTACTTC.

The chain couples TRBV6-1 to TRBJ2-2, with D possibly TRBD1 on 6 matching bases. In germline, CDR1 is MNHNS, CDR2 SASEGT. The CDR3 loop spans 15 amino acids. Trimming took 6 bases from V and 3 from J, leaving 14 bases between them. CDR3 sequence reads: CASRLQGLYTGELFF. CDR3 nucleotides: TGTGCCAGCAGGCTCCAGGGGCTTTACACCGGGGAGCTGTTTTTT.

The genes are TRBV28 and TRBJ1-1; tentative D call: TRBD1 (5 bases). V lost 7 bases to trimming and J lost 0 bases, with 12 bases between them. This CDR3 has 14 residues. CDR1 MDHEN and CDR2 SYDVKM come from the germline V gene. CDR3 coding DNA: TGTGCCAGCACCCTGGGGCAGTTGAACACTGAAGCTTTCTTT. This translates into CASTLGQLNTEAFF.

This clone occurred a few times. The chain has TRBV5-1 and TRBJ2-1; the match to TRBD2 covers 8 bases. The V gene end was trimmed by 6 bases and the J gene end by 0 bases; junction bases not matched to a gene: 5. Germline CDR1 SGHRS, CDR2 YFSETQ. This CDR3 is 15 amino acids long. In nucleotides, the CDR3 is TGCGCCAGCATCCCTCTAGCGGGCTCCTACAATGAGCAGTTCTTC. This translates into CASIPLAGSYNEQFF.

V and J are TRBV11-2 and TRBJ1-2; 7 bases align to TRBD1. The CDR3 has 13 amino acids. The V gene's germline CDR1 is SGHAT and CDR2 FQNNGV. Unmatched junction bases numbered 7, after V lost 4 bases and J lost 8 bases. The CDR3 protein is CASSSQGEEGYTF. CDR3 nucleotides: TGTGCCAGCAGCTCCCAGGGGGAAGAGGGCTACACCTTC. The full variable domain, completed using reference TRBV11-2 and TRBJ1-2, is EAGVAQSPRYKIIEKRQSVAFWCNPISGHATLYWYQQILGQGPKLLIQFQNNGVVDDSQLPKDRFSAERLKGVDSTLKIQPAKLEDSAVYLCASSSQGEEGYTFGSGTRLTVV.

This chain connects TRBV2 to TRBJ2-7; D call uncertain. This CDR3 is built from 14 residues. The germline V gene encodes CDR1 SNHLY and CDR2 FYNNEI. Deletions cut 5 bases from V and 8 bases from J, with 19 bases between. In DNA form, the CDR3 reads TGTGCCAGCAGTCCCCTTACGTATGGATTGAAGCAGTACTTC. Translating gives CASSPLTYGLKQYF.

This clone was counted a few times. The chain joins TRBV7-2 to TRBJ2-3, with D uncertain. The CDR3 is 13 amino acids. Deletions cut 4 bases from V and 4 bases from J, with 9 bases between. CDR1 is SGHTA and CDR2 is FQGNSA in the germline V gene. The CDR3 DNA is TGTGCCAGCAGCTGGTCGTGGGCAGATACGCAGTATTTT. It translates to CASSWSWADTQYF.

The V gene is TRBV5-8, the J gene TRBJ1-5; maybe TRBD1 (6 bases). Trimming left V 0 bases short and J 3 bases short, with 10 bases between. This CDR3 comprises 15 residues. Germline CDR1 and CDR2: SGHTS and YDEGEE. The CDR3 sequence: CASSLGDTHNQPQHF. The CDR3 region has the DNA TGTGCCAGCAGCTTGGGGGACACACACAATCAGCCCCAGCATTTT.

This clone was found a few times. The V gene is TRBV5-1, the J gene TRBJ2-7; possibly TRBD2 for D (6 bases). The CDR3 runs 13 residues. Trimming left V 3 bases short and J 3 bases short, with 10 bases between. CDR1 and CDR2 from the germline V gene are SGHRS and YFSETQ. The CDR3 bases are TGCGCCAGCAGCTCTGGGACTGGCTACGAGCAGTACTTC. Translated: CASSSGTGYEQYF. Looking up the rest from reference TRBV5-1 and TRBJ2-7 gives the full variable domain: KAGVTQTPRYLIKTRGQQVTLSCSPISGHRSVSWYQQTPGQGLQFLFEYFSETQRNKGNFPGRFSGRQFSNSRSEMNVSTLELGDSALYLCASSSGTGYEQYFGPGTRLTVT.

CDR3 nucleotides: TGCGCCAGCAGCTTGGCGACCTCATCCAAGGGAGAGACCCAGTACTTC. Residues: CASSLATSSKGETQYF. This chain connects TRBV5-1 to TRBJ2-5; D is unclear. The CDR3 sequence is 16 residues long. Trimming cost V 0 bases and J 4 bases, with 16 bases left between them. The germline gives CDR1 SGHRS, CDR2 YFSETQ.

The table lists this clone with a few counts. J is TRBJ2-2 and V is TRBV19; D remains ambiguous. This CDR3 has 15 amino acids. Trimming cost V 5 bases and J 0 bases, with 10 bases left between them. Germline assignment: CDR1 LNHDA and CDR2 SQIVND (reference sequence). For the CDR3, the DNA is TGTGCCAGTAGTCTGGGCAAAGCGAACACCGGGGAGCTGTTTTTT. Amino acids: CASSLGKANTGELFF. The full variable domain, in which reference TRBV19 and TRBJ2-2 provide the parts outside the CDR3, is DGGITQSPKYLFRKEGQNVTLSCEQNLNHDAMYWYRQDPGQGLRLIYYSQIVNDFQKGDIAEGYSVSREKKESFPLTVTSAQKNPTAFYLCASSLGKANTGELFFGEGSRLTVL.

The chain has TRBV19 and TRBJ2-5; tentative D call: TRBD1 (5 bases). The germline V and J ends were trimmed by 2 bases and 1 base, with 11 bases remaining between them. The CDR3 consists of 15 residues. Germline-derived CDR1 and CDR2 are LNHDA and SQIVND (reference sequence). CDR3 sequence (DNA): TGTGCCAGTAGTATACAGGGAAGGTTCCAAGAGACCCAGTACTTC. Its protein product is CASSIQGRFQETQYF.

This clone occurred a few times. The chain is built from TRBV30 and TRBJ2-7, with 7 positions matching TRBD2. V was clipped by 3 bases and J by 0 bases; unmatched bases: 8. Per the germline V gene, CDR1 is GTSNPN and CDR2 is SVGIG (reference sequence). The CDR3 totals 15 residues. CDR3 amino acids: CAWRNGTTYSYEQYF. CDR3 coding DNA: TGTGCCTGGAGGAACGGGACTACCTACTCCTACGAGCAGTACTTC.

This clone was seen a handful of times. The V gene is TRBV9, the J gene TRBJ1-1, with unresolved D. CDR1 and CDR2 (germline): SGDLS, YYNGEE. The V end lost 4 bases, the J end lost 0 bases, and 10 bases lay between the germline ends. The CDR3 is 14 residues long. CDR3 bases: TGTGCCAGCAGCCCTAGGAACTTGAACACTGAAGCTTTCTTT. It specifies CASSPRNLNTEAFF.